This TCR beta chain was sequenced for a study of cytotoxic CD8 clonotypes in ibrutinib-treated CLL. Study information: The subjects consisted of about 10 relapsed/refractory and fewer than 16 treatment-naive individuals, with 17 IGHV unmutated. Response material was collected after a median approximately 11 months of treatment, range 6 to 36. Study-level findings and limits: Ibrutinib response saw clonality rise, and progression saw it return toward baseline. Public clonotypes showed up rarely, and on treatment they shrank or held steady.

This CDR3 region has 14 residues. V trimming: 5 bases; J trimming: 5 bases; junction bases outside the gene matches: 6. Germline V CDR1 and CDR2: LNHDA, SQIVND (reference sequence). Only in-frame clones appear in the TCRdb table, and some are missing; sequencing was by immunoSEQ multiplex PCR. The sample yields hundreds of thousands of clones, more than 65% seen once. Comments on this clone: Its antigen is as yet unknown.

The TCR comes from a human donor with chronic lymphocytic leukemia. This specimen consisted of PBMCs, obtained before ibrutinib treatment. The V gene is TRBV19, the J gene TRBJ2-7; 10 positions match TRBD1. The CDR3, as DNA: TGTGCCAGTAGTTCACCGGGACAGGGGAACGAGCAGTACTTC. It encodes CASSSPGQGNEQYF.